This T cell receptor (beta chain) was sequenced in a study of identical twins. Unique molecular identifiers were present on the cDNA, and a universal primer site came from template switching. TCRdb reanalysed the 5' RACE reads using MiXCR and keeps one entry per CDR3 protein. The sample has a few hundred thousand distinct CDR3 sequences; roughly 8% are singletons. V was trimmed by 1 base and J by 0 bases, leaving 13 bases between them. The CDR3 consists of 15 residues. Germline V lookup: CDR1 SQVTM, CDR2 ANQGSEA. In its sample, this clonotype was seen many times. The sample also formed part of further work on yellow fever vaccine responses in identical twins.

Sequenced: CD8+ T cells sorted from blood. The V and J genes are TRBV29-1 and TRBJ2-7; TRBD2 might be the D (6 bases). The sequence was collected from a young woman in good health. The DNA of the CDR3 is TGCAGCGTTGAAGTCGCGGGGTCCCCCTCCTACGAGCAGTACTTC. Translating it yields CSVEVAGSPSYEQYF.